This TCR beta chain was documented in a study of tumor-infiltrating lymphocytes in primary liver carcinoma. Study as a whole: Patients were men and women aged 30 to 69 years. Overall study results and limits: Researchers did not compare CD4+ and CD8+ repertoires, as samples were bulk unsorted.

Making TCR beta cDNA involved 400 to 600 ng total RNA and a constant-region primer. Researchers made the TCR beta libraries by running three nested multiplex PCR rounds with slightly modified ARM-PCR. Two initial PCR rounds of about 10 cycles each paired TRBV1-TRBV30 forward primers with a C-beta reverse primer. TCRdb re-derived calls from the multiplex PCR reads in MiXCR, one entry per CDR3 protein. The sample includes 330,000 or so distinct CDR3 sequences, roughly 61% of them seen just once. Blood RNA originated from unsorted whole blood, with germline DNA additionally extracted. Patients were chronically HBV-infected and treatment-naive. With respect to this clonotype: Its specificity is unknown.

CDR1 and CDR2 (germline): GTSNPN, SVGIG (reference sequence). CDR3 size: 11 residues. V was cut by 5 bases and J by 13 bases, with 17 bases left in between. The clonotype originates from a man aged 40-55 years with primary liver carcinoma and hepatitis B virus infection. The genes are TRBV30 and TRBJ1-2; the D gene is possibly TRBD1 (5 bases). The sequencing input was peripheral blood. The CDR3 region is CAWCSRGRGTF. The CDR3 nucleotides are TGTGCCTGGTGTTCAAGGGGTCGGGGCACCTTC.